Listed here are 2 T cell receptor beta chains from one sample, sequenced in a study of response to subunit inactivated influenza vaccine. TCRdb re-called the RT-PCR reads through MiXCR, storing one row per CDR3 protein. The repertoire includes about 800,000 distinct CDR3 sequences, around 20% of them detected once, and roughly 10% sits in the top ten. The sequencing here drew on PBMCs from blood, taken around 5 days after vaccination. The receptors originated from a man in his fifties who received an inactivated influenza vaccine.

The chain carries TRBV7-2 and TRBJ2-7; TRBD2 matches 9 bases. This CDR3 spans 17 amino acids. J gave up 2 bases and V 2 bases, and 10 bases lay outside the gene matches. CDR1 and CDR2 from the germline V gene are SGHTA and FQGNSA. As DNA, the CDR3 is TGTGCCAGCAGCTTAACAAAACTAGCGGGCCTACCCTACGAGCAGTACTTC. This gives the protein CASSLTKLAGLPYEQYF.

The CDR3 coding sequence is TGCGCCAGCAGCCAAAGGTGGGAGGCCTACGAGCAGTACTTC. This sequence encodes CASSQRWEAYEQYF. This chain links TRBV4-3 with TRBJ2-7; the D gene is possibly TRBD2 (6 bases). This CDR3 region has 14 residues. Germline assignment: CDR1 LGHNA and CDR2 YSLEER. Trimming pared 2 bases from V and 2 bases from J, leaving 10 bases between.